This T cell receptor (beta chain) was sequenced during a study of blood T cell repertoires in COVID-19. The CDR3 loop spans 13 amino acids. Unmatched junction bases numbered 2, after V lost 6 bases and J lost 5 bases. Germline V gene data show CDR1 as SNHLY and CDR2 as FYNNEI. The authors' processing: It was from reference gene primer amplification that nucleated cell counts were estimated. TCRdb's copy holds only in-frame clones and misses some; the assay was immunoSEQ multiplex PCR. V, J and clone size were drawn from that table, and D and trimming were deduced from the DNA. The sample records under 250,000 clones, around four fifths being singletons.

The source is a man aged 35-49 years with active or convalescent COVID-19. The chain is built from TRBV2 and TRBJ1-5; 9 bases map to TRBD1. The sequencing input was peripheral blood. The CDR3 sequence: CASSGTGHQPQHF. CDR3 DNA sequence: TGTGCCAGCAGCGGGACAGGGCATCAGCCCCAGCATTTT.